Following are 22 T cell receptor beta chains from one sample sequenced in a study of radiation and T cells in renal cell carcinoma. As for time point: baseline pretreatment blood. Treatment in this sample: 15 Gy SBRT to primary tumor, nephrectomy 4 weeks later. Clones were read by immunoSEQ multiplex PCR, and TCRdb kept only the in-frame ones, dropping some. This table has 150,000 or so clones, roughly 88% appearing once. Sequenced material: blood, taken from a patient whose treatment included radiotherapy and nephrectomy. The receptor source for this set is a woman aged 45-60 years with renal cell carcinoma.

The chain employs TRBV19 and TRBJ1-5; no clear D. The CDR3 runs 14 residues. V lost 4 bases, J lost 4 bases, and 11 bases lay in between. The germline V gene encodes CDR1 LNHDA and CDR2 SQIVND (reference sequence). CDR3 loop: CASSSQAGNQPQHF. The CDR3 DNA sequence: TGTGCCAGTAGTAGTCAGGCGGGAAATCAGCCCCAGCATTTT.

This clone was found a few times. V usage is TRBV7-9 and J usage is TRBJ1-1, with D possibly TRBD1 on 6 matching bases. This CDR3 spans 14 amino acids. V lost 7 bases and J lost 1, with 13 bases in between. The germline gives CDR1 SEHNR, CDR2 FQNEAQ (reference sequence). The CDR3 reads CASTPDRQNTEAFF. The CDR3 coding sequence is TGTGCCAGCACCCCGGACAGACAGAACACTGAAGCTTTCTTT.

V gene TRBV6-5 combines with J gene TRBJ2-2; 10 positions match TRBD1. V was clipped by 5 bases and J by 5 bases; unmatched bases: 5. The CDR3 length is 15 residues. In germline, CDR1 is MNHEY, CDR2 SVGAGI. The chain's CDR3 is CASSTDRGLTGELFF. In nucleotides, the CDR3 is TGTGCCAGCAGTACCGACAGGGGGCTTACCGGGGAGCTGTTTTTT.

CDR3 amino acids: CSARERNEQFF. DNA of the CDR3: TGCAGTGCTAGAGAAAGGAATGAGCAGTTCTTC. V and J are TRBV20-1 and TRBJ2-1; no firm D call. The V end was cut by 0 bases, the J end by 7 bases, with 4 bases between. Germline V gene lookup returns CDR1 DFQATT and CDR2 SNEGSKA (reference sequence). The CDR3 extends over 11 amino acids.

The CDR3 loop is CASSLEAGYNSNYGYTF. The CDR3 DNA reads TGTGCCAGCAGCTTAGAGGCAGGGTACAATAGCAACTATGGCTACACCTTC. The gene calls are TRBV7-9 and TRBJ1-2; D perhaps matches TRBD1 (5 bases). Per germline, CDR1 SEHNR and CDR2 FQNEAQ (reference sequence). Trimming removed 1 base from V and 2 bases from J, with 17 bases in between. CDR3 length: 17 amino acids.

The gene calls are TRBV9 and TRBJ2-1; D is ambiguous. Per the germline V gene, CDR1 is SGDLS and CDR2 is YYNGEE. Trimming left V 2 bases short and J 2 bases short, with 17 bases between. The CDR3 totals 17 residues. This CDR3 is CASSVDGERKAYNEQFF. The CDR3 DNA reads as TGTGCCAGCAGCGTGGATGGAGAACGGAAAGCCTACAATGAGCAGTTCTTC. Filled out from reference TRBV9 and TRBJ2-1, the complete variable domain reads DSGVTQTPKHLITATGQRVTLRCSPRSGDLSVYWYQQSLDQGLQFLIQYYNGEERAKGNILERFSAQQFPDLHSELNLSSLELGDSALYFCASSVDGERKAYNEQFFGPGTRLTVL.

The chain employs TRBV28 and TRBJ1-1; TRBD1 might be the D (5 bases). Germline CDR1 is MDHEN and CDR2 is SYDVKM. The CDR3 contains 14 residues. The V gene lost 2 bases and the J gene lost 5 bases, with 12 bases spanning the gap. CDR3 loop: CASSLGAVRTEAFF. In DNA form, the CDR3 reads TGTGCCAGCAGTTTAGGGGCGGTGAGGACTGAAGCTTTCTTT.

CDR3 in DNA: TGTGCCAGCAGCCCACACAGGGGCTACGAGCAGTACTTC. This codes for CASSPHRGYEQYF. The chain links TRBV7-2 to TRBJ2-7; 7 bases match TRBD1. Germline V lookup: CDR1 SGHTA, CDR2 FQGNSA. Trimming cost V 5 bases and J 3 bases; bases outside gene matches: 4. The CDR3 is 13 residues long.

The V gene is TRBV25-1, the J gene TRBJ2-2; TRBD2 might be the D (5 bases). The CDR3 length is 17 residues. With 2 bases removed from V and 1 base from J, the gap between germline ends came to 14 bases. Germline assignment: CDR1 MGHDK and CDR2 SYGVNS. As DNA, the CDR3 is TGTGCCAGCAGTGAAGGATTGCTGGACTTGAACACCGGGGAGCTGTTTTTT. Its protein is CASSEGLLDLNTGELFF.

The CDR3 coding sequence is TGTGCCAGCAGTGAAGTTTTTGGGGGCCAATCCTACAATGAGCAGTTCTTC. Its translation is CASSEVFGGQSYNEQFF. The chain couples TRBV6-1 to TRBJ2-1, with D possibly matching TRBD1 (6 bases). V was pared by 1 base and J by 1 base, with 14 bases between. The CDR3 sequence is 17 residues long. The germline gives CDR1 MNHNS, CDR2 SASEGT.

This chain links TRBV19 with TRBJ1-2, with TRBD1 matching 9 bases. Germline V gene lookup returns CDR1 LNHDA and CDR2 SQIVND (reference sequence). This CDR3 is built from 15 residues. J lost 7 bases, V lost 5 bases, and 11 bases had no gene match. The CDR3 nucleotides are TGTGCCAGTAGTCAACAGGGGGCGCAACGGCCTGGCTACACCTTC. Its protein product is CASSQQGAQRPGYTF.

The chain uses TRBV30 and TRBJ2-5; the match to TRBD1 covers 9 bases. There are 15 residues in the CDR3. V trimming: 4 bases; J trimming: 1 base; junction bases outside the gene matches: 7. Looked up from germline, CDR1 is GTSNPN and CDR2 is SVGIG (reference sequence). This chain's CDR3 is CAWTKDRGPQETQYF. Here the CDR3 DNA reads TGTGCCTGGACCAAGGACAGGGGCCCCCAAGAGACCCAGTACTTC. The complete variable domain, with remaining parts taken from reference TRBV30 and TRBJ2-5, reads SQTIHQWPATLVQPVGSPLSLECTVEGTSNPNLYWYRQAAGRGLQLLFYSVGIGQISSEVPQNLSASRPQDRQFILSSKKLLLSDSGFYLCAWTKDRGPQETQYFGPGTRLLVL.

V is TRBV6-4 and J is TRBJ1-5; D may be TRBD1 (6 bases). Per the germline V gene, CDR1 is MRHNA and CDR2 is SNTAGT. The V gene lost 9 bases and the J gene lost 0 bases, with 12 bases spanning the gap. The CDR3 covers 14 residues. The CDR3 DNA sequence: TGTGCCAGTCCAAGGGGGGATAGCAATCAGCCCCAGCATTTT. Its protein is CASPRGDSNQPQHF.

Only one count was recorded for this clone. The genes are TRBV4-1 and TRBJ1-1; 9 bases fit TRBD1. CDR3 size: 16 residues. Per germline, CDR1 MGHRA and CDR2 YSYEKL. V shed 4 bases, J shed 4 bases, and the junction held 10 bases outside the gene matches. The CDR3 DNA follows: TGCGCCAGCAGCCCACGGGGACAGGGTCTGGTCACTGAAGCTTTCTTT. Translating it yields CASSPRGQGLVTEAFF.

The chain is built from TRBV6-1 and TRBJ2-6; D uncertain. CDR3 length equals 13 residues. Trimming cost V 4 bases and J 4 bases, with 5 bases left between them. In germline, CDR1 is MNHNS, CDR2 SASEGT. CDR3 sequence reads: CASSASGANVLTF. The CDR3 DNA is TGTGCCAGCAGTGCCTCCGGGGCCAACGTCCTGACTTTC.

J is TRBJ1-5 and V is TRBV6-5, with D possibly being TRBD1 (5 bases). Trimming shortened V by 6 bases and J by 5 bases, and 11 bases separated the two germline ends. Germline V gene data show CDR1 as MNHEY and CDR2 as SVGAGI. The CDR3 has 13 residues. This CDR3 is CASRRGDHQPQHF. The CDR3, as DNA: TGTGCCAGCAGGAGGGGTGACCATCAGCCCCAGCATTTT.

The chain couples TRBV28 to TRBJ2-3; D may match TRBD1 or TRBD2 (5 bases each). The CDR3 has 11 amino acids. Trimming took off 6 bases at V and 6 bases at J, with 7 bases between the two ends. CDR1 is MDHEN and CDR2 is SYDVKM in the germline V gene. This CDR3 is CASRRGDTQYF. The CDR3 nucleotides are TGTGCCAGCAGGAGGGGTGATACGCAGTATTTT. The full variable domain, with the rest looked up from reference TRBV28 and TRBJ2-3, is DVKVTQSSRYLVKRTGEKVFLECVQDMDHENMFWYRQDPGLGLRLIYFSYDVKMKEKGDIPEGYSVSREKKERFSLILESASTNQTSMYLCASRRGDTQYFGPGTRLTVL.

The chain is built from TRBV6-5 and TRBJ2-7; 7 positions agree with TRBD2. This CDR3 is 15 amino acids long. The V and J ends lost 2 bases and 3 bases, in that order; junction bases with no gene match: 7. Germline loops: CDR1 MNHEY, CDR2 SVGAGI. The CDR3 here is CASSYALGEGYEQYF. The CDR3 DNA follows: TGTGCCAGCAGTTACGCCCTGGGGGAGGGCTACGAGCAGTACTTC.

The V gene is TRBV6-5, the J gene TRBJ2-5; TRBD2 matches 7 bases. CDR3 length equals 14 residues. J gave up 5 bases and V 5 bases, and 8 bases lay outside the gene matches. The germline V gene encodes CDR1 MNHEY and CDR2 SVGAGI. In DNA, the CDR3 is TGTGCCAGCAGTAAGCGGGGAGGAGAGGAGACCCAGTACTTC. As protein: CASSKRGGEETQYF.

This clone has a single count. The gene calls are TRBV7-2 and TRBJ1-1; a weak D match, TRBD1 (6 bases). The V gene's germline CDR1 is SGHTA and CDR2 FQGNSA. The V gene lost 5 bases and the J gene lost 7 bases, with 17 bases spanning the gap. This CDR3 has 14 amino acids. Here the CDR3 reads CASSLLTGTIEAFF. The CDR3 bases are TGTGCCAGCAGCCTCCTGACAGGTACCATTGAAGCTTTCTTT.

CDR3 bases: TGTGCCAGCAGCTTAACCGGGGGGAAGTTGGATGAGCAGTTCTTC. Its protein product is CASSLTGGKLDEQFF. The chain combines TRBV7-2 with TRBJ2-1; TRBD2 agrees at 7 bases. The V and J ends lost 2 bases and 8 bases, in that order; junction bases with no gene match: 9. Germline V CDR1 and CDR2: SGHTA, FQGNSA. This CDR3 spans 15 amino acids.

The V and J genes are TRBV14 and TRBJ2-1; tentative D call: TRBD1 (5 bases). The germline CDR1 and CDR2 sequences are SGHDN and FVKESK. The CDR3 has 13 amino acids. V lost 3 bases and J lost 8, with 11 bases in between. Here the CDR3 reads CASSHRVWHEQFF. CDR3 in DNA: TGTGCCAGCAGCCACAGGGTTTGGCATGAGCAGTTCTTC.